One and the same sample provided the 27 T cell receptor beta chains below, sequenced in a study of T cells in women clearing cervical HPV infection. Generated by immunoSEQ multiplex PCR, the TCRdb table keeps only in-frame clones and is missing some. The repertoire shows roughly 50,000 clones; the top ten hold 35%. Sequenced sample: blood buffy coat. The receptor set was obtained from a woman between 18 and 75 years old with a cervical HPV16 infection that either progressed to CIN3+ or cleared (not recorded which).

Concerning this clone: The junction differs from germline at one of its ends, possibly a read error. The read terminates 3 residues ahead of where the CDR3 ends, so the germline J gene completes it. The chain carries TRBV7-7 and TRBJ1-1, with unresolved D. The germline V gene has CDR1 SSHAT and CDR2 FNYEAQ (reference sequence). The CDR3 contains 15 residues. The CDR3 here is CASSLSPRPNTEAFF. The CDR3 DNA, read in part, is TGTGCTAGCAGCTTAAGTCCTAGACCGAACACTGAA.

For this clone: The read stops 3 residues short of the end of the CDR3; the missing end is completed from the germline J gene. The rearrangement uses TRBV30 and TRBJ2-2, with 9 bases that match TRBD1. Germline V CDR1 and CDR2: GTSNPN, SVGIG (reference sequence). CDR3 length equals 15 residues. CDR3 DNA (partial): TGTGCCTGGGCGGGGACAGGGTTCGTACGTGAAAAG. This translates into CAWAGTGFVREK. The whole CDR3 is CAWAGTGFVREKLFF.

Worth noting for this clone: The sequence runs out 3 residues before the end of the CDR3; the remainder is reconstructed from the germline J gene. This chain uses TRBV10-3 with TRBJ1-2; D is possibly TRBD1 (6 bases). The germline CDR1 and CDR2 sequences are ENHRY and SYGVKD. The length of the CDR3 is 12 residues. V gave up 4 bases and J gave up 5 bases, with 8 bases separating them. Incomplete CDR3 DNA: TGTGCCATCAGTGTGACAGGTTATGGC. It is translated as CAISVTGYG. The CDR3, in full, reads CAISVTGYGYTF.

Details on this clone: The CDR3 end is not reached by the read, which stops 3 residues before it; the germline J gene fills it in. The J gene is TRBJ1-2, the V gene TRBV18, with D possibly matching TRBD1 (5 bases). The CDR3 spans 14 residues. Germline V gene data show CDR1 as KGHSH and CDR2 as LQKENI. This CDR3 is CASSPLIGDDDYTF. The covered CDR3 bases are TGTGCCAGCTCACCACTTATAGGGGATGACGAC.

With respect to this clone: With the read ending 3 residues before the CDR3 end, the germline J gene is used to fill in that end. The V call is TRBV18, the J call TRBJ2-3, with 7 positions matching TRBD1. The germline V gene has CDR1 KGHSH and CDR2 LQKENI. CDR3 length: 19 residues. V lost 3 bases to trimming and J lost 0 bases; unmatched junction nucleotides: 15. CDR3 region: CASSPRDRQIYLSTDTQYF. The sequenced part of the CDR3 DNA is TGTGCCAGCTCACCTAGGGACAGACAAATATACCTCAGCACAGATACG.

Note on this clone: The CDR3 end falls 3 residues outside the read, so it is completed with the germline J gene. The chain carries TRBV18 and TRBJ1-1; no clear D. Germline CDR1 and CDR2: KGHSH and LQKENI. The CDR3 length is 13 residues. The V and J ends lost 3 bases and 4 bases respectively, with 9 bases between them. The CDR3 loop is CASSPPMPTEAFF. The sequenced CDR3 bases are TGTGCCAGCTCACCTCCTATGCCCACTGAA.

Comments on this clone: Read sequence stops 3 residues before the CDR3 end, and the germline J gene provides the missing end. The rearrangement links TRBV30 to TRBJ2-1; D is perhaps TRBD2 (7 bases). V gave up 4 bases and J gave up 9 bases, with 13 bases separating them. Germline V gives CDR1 GTSNPN, CDR2 SVGIG (reference sequence). This CDR3 has 12 amino acids. Partial CDR3 DNA: TGTGCCTGGAACCCGAGGGGGGGTGAG. It specifies CAWNPRGGE. The entire CDR3 protein reads CAWNPRGGEQFF.

In regard to this clone: The read terminates 3 residues before the CDR3 end, so the remaining end is supplied by the germline J gene. The chain carries TRBV19 and TRBJ2-2; D unclear. The CDR3 length is 11 residues. CDR1 LNHDA and CDR2 SQIVND come from the germline V gene (reference sequence). V shed 7 bases and J shed 6 bases, with 6 bases lying between them. CDR3 DNA, as far as it was read: TGTGCCAGTATCGTAGCCGGGGAG. This encodes CASIVAGE. The complete CDR3 reads CASIVAGELFF.

The CDR3 reads CASERSSGANVLFF. The CDR3 bases that were read are TGTGCCAGTGAACGGAGCTCTGGGGCCAACGTA. V usage is TRBV12-3 or TRBV12-4 and J usage is TRBJ1-4; maybe TRBD1 (5 bases). The read is 3 residues too short to cover the CDR3 end, so that end is filled in from the germline J gene. The CDR3 consists of 14 residues.

Notes on this clone: The CDR3 end is not reached by the read, which stops 3 residues before it; the germline J gene fills it in. The chain links TRBV6-2 or TRBV6-3 to TRBJ1-1; D perhaps matches TRBD1 (5 bases). CDR1 and CDR2 from the germline V gene are MNHEY and SVGEGT. V lost 2 bases, J lost 3 bases, and 13 bases lay in between. The CDR3 spans 15 residues. CDR3 amino acids: CASSYGGAVYTEAFF. The CDR3 bases that were read are TGTGCCAGCAGTTACGGAGGGGCGGTGTACACTGAA.

Of note for this clone: The read ends 3 residues shy of where the CDR3 ends; the end is completed using the germline J gene. V and J are TRBV19 and TRBJ1-1; D remains ambiguous. This CDR3 is built from 13 residues. Germline CDR1 is LNHDA and CDR2 is SQIVND (reference sequence). Incomplete CDR3 DNA: TGTGCCAGTAGTAACACTCGCCTAAGAGGG. Protein sequence: CASSNTRLRG. The entire CDR3 is CASSNTRLRGAFF.

Details on this clone: The read halts 3 residues ahead of the CDR3 end, with the missing end drawn from the germline J gene. V and J are TRBV11-2 and TRBJ1-1; D is perhaps TRBD1 (5 bases). The CDR3 totals 15 residues. Trimming took 1 base from V and 1 from J, leaving 10 bases between them. Germline-derived CDR1 and CDR2 are SGHAT and FQNNGV. CDR3 bases read: TGTGCCAGCAGCTTAGTAGGGGCGGCGAACACTGAA. Protein product: CASSLVGAANTE. The CDR3 in its entirety is CASSLVGAANTEAFF.

With regard to this clone: The sequence runs out 3 residues before the end of the CDR3; the remainder is reconstructed from the germline J gene. This chain uses TRBV30 with TRBJ1-6; no clear D. The CDR3 runs to 13 residues. Between the trimmed V and J ends, which lost 2 bases and 8 bases, there was a span of 10 bases. CDR1 is GTSNPN and CDR2 is SVGIG in the germline V gene (reference sequence). The CDR3 reads CAWSLVRDSPLHF. Partial CDR3 DNA: TGTGCCTGGAGTCTCGTGAGGGATTCACCC. The full variable domain, completed using reference TRBV30 and TRBJ1-6, is SQTIHQWPATLVQPVGSPLSLECTVEGTSNPNLYWYRQAAGRGLQLLFYSVGIGQISSEVPQNLSASRPQDRQFILSSKKLLLSDSGFYLCAWSLVRDSPLHFGNGTRLTVT.

The part of the CDR3 DNA that was read is TGTGCCAGCAGTCCGGGGCGGACAGGGGGCTGGAATGAG. Residues: CASSPGRTGGWNE. The full-length CDR3 reads as CASSPGRTGGWNEQFF. The chain couples TRBV14 to TRBJ2-1, with 11 bases identical to TRBD1. Read data end 3 residues before the CDR3 end; the end is taken from the germline J gene. The CDR3 consists of 16 residues. Trimming at V came to 6 bases and at J to 7 bases, leaving 11 bases not matched to a gene. The germline gives CDR1 SGHDN, CDR2 FVKESK.

About this clone: A junction end diverges from the germline sequence, so it may reflect a read error. The read stops 3 residues short of the end of the CDR3; the missing end is completed from the germline J gene. The same CDR3 is also encoded by other DNA sequences in this sample. The V and J genes are TRBV7-9 and TRBJ1-3; a weak D match, TRBD1 (5 bases). CDR3 size: 14 residues. Germline V lookup: CDR1 SEHNR, CDR2 FQNEAQ (reference sequence). Partial CDR3 DNA: TGTGCCAGCAGCCCGTCCGGGGGGGGAAACACA. As protein: CASSPSGGGNT. The full CDR3 protein is CASSPSGGGNTIYF.

In the case of this clone: The missing CDR3 end, 3 residues past where the read stops, is filled in from the germline J gene. The chain couples TRBV5-4 to TRBJ2-3, with D tentatively TRBD1 (7 bases). The CDR3 loop spans 15 amino acids. The V end was cut by 4 bases, the J end by 0 bases, with 12 bases between. Germline V gene data show CDR1 as SGHNT and CDR2 as YYREEE (reference sequence). The CDR3 here is CASSAGQPSTDTQYF. The part of the CDR3 DNA that was read is TGTGCCAGCAGCGCGGGACAGCCTAGCACAGATACG.

As to this clone: From the germline J gene comes the end of the CDR3, since the read stops 3 residues before it. The rearrangement links TRBV30 to TRBJ1-2, with 12 bases that match TRBD1. The CDR3 is 14 amino acids. Germline V CDR1 and CDR2: GTSNPN, SVGIG (reference sequence). CDR3 in amino acids: CAWKPGQGAGDYTF. CDR3 DNA (partial): TGTGCCTGGAAACCGGGACAGGGGGCGGGCGAC.

To note about this clone: Sequencing ends 3 residues short of the CDR3 end; the germline J gene provides the rest. J is TRBJ1-1 and V is TRBV18, with D perhaps TRBD1 (5 bases). This CDR3 region has 13 residues. The V gene lost 5 bases and the J gene lost 1 base, with 8 bases spanning the gap. CDR1 and CDR2 from the germline V gene are KGHSH and LQKENI. Partial CDR3 DNA: TGTGCCAGCTCAATGGGGGGGAACACTGAA. As protein: CASSMGGNTE. The entire CDR3 reads CASSMGGNTEAFF.

Details on this clone: Sequence at one end of the junction differs from germline and may be a read error. The CDR3 DNA, read in part, is TGTGCTAGCAGCTTCGGGACTAGCGGGGCAGGAGATACG. The encoded protein is CASSFGTSGAGDT. The full CDR3 protein reads CASSFGTSGAGDTQYF. The V gene is TRBV7-7, the J gene TRBJ2-3, with 13 nucleotides matching TRBD2. From the germline J gene comes the end of the CDR3, since the read stops 3 residues before it. The CDR3 is 16 amino acids. Germline V gene sequence: CDR1 SSHAT, CDR2 FNYEAQ (reference sequence). The full variable domain, its missing parts supplied by reference TRBV7-7 and TRBJ2-3, is GAGVSQSPRYKVTKRGQDVTLRCDPISSHATLYWYQQALGQGPEFLTYFNYEAQPDKSGLPSDRFSAERPEGSISTLTIQRTEQRDSAMYRCASSFGTSGAGDTQYFGPGTRLTVL.

The CDR3 region is CASSFALAPYEQYF. CDR3 bases read: TGTGCCAGCAGCTTCGCCCTAGCCCCCTACGAG. This chain connects TRBV5-4 to TRBJ2-7, with D perhaps matching TRBD2 (5 bases). The read ends 3 residues shy of where the CDR3 ends; the end is completed using the germline J gene. The germline V gene encodes CDR1 SGHNT and CDR2 YYREEE (reference sequence). Trimming left V 2 bases short and J 2 bases short, with 11 bases between. The CDR3 extends over 14 amino acids.

On this clone: The CDR3 end lies 3 residues beyond the end of the read and is filled in from the germline J gene. The chain uses TRBV14 and TRBJ2-7; 9 bases map to TRBD1. The V segment lost 4 bases and the J segment 0 bases; nucleotides outside the gene matches: 7. Germline CDR1 and CDR2: SGHDN and FVKESK. The CDR3 totals 16 residues. The CDR3 region is CASSLRTGATSYEQYF. CDR3 DNA, as far as it was read: TGTGCCAGCAGCCTACGGACAGGGGCTACCTCCTACGAG.

As for this clone: The read comes to an end 3 residues before the CDR3 does, leaving the germline J gene to fill in the end. This sequence joins TRBV6-2 or TRBV6-3 and TRBJ1-2; D is possibly TRBD1 (5 bases). The CDR3 contains 12 residues. Germline loops: CDR1 MNHEY, CDR2 SVGEGT. The CDR3 DNA, read in part, is TGTGCCATCAGGAACGGGGGTGGCGGC. Protein: CAIRNGGGG. The full CDR3 protein is CAIRNGGGGYTF.

Notes on this clone: The read falls 3 residues short of the CDR3 end, and the missing part is taken from the germline J gene. The J gene is TRBJ2-3, the V gene TRBV29-1; 7 nucleotides match TRBD1. The CDR3 length is 14 residues. CDR1 SQVTM and CDR2 ANQGSEA come from the germline V gene. V was pared by 7 bases and J by 1 base, with 8 bases of the junction left unmatched. CDR3 bases read: TGCAGCGCCCTCCGAGACAGGGGCACAGATACG. It is translated as CSALRDRGTDT. The entire CDR3 protein reads CSALRDRGTDTQYF.

As to this clone: The read finishes 3 residues shy of the CDR3 end, and the germline J gene is used to complete it. The V call is TRBV7-8, the J call TRBJ2-5, with 10 bases lining up with TRBD2. J gave up 5 bases and V 5 bases, and 14 bases lay outside the gene matches. CDR3 size: 17 residues. CDR1 is SGHVS and CDR2 is FQNEAQ in the germline V gene. The CDR3 spells CASSPGGLAGARETQYF. CDR3 DNA (partial): TGTGCCAGCAGCCCGGGGGGCCTAGCGGGAGCGAGGGAGACC.

With regard to this clone: Read coverage stops 3 residues before the CDR3 terminus; the germline J gene supplies the remainder. The rearrangement links TRBV30 to TRBJ1-2; 7 nucleotides line up with TRBD1. J lost 7 bases, V lost 5 bases, and 7 bases had no gene match. The germline V gene encodes CDR1 GTSNPN and CDR2 SVGIG (reference sequence). The CDR3 has 12 residues. CDR3 loop: CAWSLTGAGYTF. Incomplete CDR3 DNA: TGTGCCTGGTCCCTAACAGGGGCTGGC.

Concerning this clone itself: Compared with germline, one end of the junction differs, possibly owing to a read error. The read stops 3 residues short of the end of the CDR3; the missing end is completed from the germline J gene. In the same sample, other DNA sequences code for this CDR3. The V and J genes are TRBV30 and TRBJ1-3, with no clear D. The CDR3 length is 15 residues. Germline CDR1 reads GTSNPN; CDR2 reads SVGIG (reference sequence). The covered CDR3 bases are TGTGCCTTCACGTACGTAGACTACTCTGGAAACACG. Protein sequence: CAFTYVDYSGNT. The entire CDR3 reads CAFTYVDYSGNTIYF.

On this clone itself: The read is 3 residues too short to cover the CDR3 end, so that end is filled in from the germline J gene. V usage is TRBV30 and J usage is TRBJ1-2; 9 nucleotides line up with TRBD1. Germline assignment: CDR1 GTSNPN and CDR2 SVGIG (reference sequence). The CDR3 covers 13 residues. The CDR3 reads CAWSVQGANDYTF. The covered CDR3 bases are TGTGCCTGGAGTGTACAGGGGGCCAACGAC. The whole variable domain, filled in from reference TRBV30 and TRBJ1-2, reads SQTIHQWPATLVQPVGSPLSLECTVEGTSNPNLYWYRQAAGRGLQLLFYSVGIGQISSEVPQNLSASRPQDRQFILSSKKLLLSDSGFYLCAWSVQGANDYTFGSGTRLTVV.